This entry lists 18 T cell receptor beta chains sequenced from one sample in a study of regulatory T cells in long-lasting Graves disease. Described time point: persistent/refractory GD, antithyroid drugs over 5 years with positive TRAb. Researchers made the TCR library from RNA that was extracted from PBMCs. According to the study, TCR beta libraries were built with iRepertoire HTBI primers and CDR3-region Arm-PCR. TCRdb called the multiplex PCR reads again in MiXCR, with one record for every CDR3 protein. The table lists approximately 290,000 distinct CDR3 sequences, roughly a fifth of them singletons. Sequences were derived from peripheral blood mononuclear cells (PBMCs), sampled when the disease was refractory, from a patient treated with antithyroid drugs. These receptors originate from a female donor with Graves disease.

In this sample, this clonotype turned up many times. The CDR3 region is CASSSKDRFNEKLFF. The CDR3 DNA sequence: TGTGCCAGCAGTTCTAAGGACCGTTTTAATGAAAAACTGTTTTTT. The rearrangement joins TRBV28 to TRBJ1-4; D not certain. This CDR3 spans 15 amino acids. CDR1 and CDR2 from the germline V gene are MDHEN and SYDVKM. V shed 4 bases and J shed 4 bases, with 13 bases lying between them. Full variable domain (outside the CDR3, taken from reference TRBV28 and TRBJ1-4): DVKVTQSSRYLVKRTGEKVFLECVQDMDHENMFWYRQDPGLGLRLIYFSYDVKMKEKGDIPEGYSVSREKKERFSLILESASTNQTSMYLCASSSKDRFNEKLFFGSGTQLSVL.

This rearrangement joins TRBV5-8 to TRBJ2-7; 7 nucleotides align to TRBD2. The CDR3 contains 15 residues. Germline lookup yields CDR1 SGHTS and CDR2 YDEGEE. V was pared by 3 bases and J by 1 base, with 7 bases of the junction left unmatched. This CDR3 is CASSSGGTASYEQYF. The CDR3 coding sequence is TGTGCCAGCAGCTCGGGGGGAACAGCTTCCTACGAGCAGTACTTC.

This clonotype was counted many times. This chain connects TRBV28 to TRBJ2-7; D is perhaps TRBD1 (6 bases). With 5 bases removed from V and 2 bases from J, the gap between germline ends came to 16 bases. This CDR3 has 15 amino acids. CDR1 is MDHEN, CDR2 SYDVKM, per germline. The CDR3 region is CASSVTGRAAYEQYF. The CDR3, as DNA: TGTGCCAGCAGTGTGACAGGAAGGGCGGCCTACGAGCAGTACTTC.

J is TRBJ2-7 and V is TRBV5-1; 15 bases align to TRBD2. Germline values: CDR1 SGHRS, CDR2 YFSETQ. The CDR3 loop spans 20 amino acids. Losses at the gene ends were 0 bases for V and 2 bases for J; bases not matched to a gene: 12. The CDR3 DNA reads TGCGCCAGCAGCTTGGCCGGACTAGCGGGAGGGCCGAGGCGTGCCTACGAGCAGTACTTC. Its protein product is CASSLAGLAGGPRRAYEQYF.

Remarks on this clonotype: It may be a read error: a sequence one base away is much more abundant. This chain connects TRBV7-9 to TRBJ2-5; D may match TRBD1 or TRBD2 (5 bases each). The CDR3 is 16 residues long. Germline V lookup: CDR1 SEHNR, CDR2 FQNEAQ (reference sequence). Trimming left V 1 base short and J 1 base short, with 13 bases between. The CDR3 coding sequence is TGTGCCAGCAGCTTAGTTCCGGGACGGGCCCAAGAGACCCAGTACTTC. Translated: CASSLVPGRAQETQYF.

CDR3 nucleotide sequence: TGTGCCAGCAGCGTCAAGAAGGGACTGGACTACGAGCAGTACTTC. Translation: CASSVKKGLDYEQYF. This chain uses TRBV13 with TRBJ2-7; D is perhaps TRBD2 (6 bases). Per the germline V gene, CDR1 is PRHDT and CDR2 is FYEKMQ (reference sequence). CDR3 length: 15 residues. Trimming left V 5 bases short and J 3 bases short, with 17 bases between.

A few counts support this clonotype. The V and J genes are TRBV9 and TRBJ2-2, with D possibly being TRBD2 (5 bases). V gave up 3 bases and J gave up 5 bases, with 8 bases separating them. The CDR3 is 13 residues long. Per germline, CDR1 SGDLS and CDR2 YYNGEE. The CDR3 here is CASSGRGTGELFF. The CDR3 DNA follows: TGTGCCAGCAGCGGGAGAGGGACCGGGGAGCTGTTTTTT.

This clonotype was seen at least ten times. This rearrangement joins TRBV11-2 to TRBJ1-1, with D maybe TRBD1 (5 bases). Trimming removed 0 bases at V and 8 bases at J, with 10 bases between. CDR1 is SGHAT and CDR2 is FQNNGV in the germline V gene. The CDR3 runs 13 residues. CDR3 loop: CASSLEMTVEAFF. CDR3 nucleotide sequence: TGTGCCAGCAGCTTAGAGATGACAGTCGAAGCTTTCTTT.

This clonotype was detected a few times. This chain uses TRBV11-2 with TRBJ2-2; unclear D gene. V lost 0 bases, J lost 7 bases, and 3 bases lay in between. The germline gives CDR1 SGHAT, CDR2 FQNNGV. The CDR3 extends over 12 amino acids. Written as DNA, the CDR3 is TGTGCCAGCAGCTTAGATATCGGGGAGCTGTTTTTT. Residues: CASSLDIGELFF.

The gene calls are TRBV4-3 and TRBJ1-5; D may be TRBD1 (6 bases). V was cut by 0 bases and J by 0 bases, with 12 bases left in between. Germline CDR1 reads LGHNA; CDR2 reads YSLEER. This CDR3 has 17 residues. The CDR3 spells CASSQDFGGYSNQPQHF. Here the CDR3 DNA reads TGCGCCAGCAGCCAAGATTTTGGGGGCTATAGCAATCAGCCCCAGCATTTT.

V usage is TRBV6-2 or TRBV6-3 and J usage is TRBJ2-3; possible D gene TRBD2, 6 bases. Trimming cost V 8 bases and J 2 bases, with 17 bases left between them. The germline V gene has CDR1 MNHEY and CDR2 SVGEGT. This CDR3 is 15 amino acids long. CDR3 DNA sequence: TGTGCCAGCCTCAACAAGGCGGGGTACACAGATACGCAGTATTTT. Its protein product is CASLNKAGYTDTQYF.

This clonotype was counted only a few times. The rearrangement links TRBV5-6 to TRBJ2-5; TRBD1 matches at 11 bases. The CDR3 loop spans 17 amino acids. Germline-derived CDR1 and CDR2 are SGHDT and YYEEEE. The V gene end was trimmed by 1 base and the J gene end by 5 bases; junction bases not matched to a gene: 10. In nucleotides, the CDR3 is TGTGCCAGCAGCTTGTCGGGACAGGGGGGGGGGATGGAGACCCAGTACTTC. This codes for CASSLSGQGGGMETQYF.

The J gene is TRBJ1-1, the V gene TRBV19; D remains ambiguous. The CDR3 is 15 amino acids. With 5 bases removed from V and 6 bases from J, the gap between germline ends came to 19 bases. Germline assignment: CDR1 LNHDA and CDR2 SQIVND (reference sequence). The CDR3 DNA is TGTGCCAGTAGTCTCGGAATGATCAGTTGGTCTGAAGCTTTCTTT. Translating it yields CASSLGMISWSEAFF.

This clonotype was counted ten times or more. V usage is TRBV6-1 and J usage is TRBJ2-7; TRBD1 aligns across 7 bases. The CDR3 length is 15 residues. V lost 6 bases, J lost 2 bases, and 10 bases stayed unmatched. Germline CDR1 reads MNHNS; CDR2 reads SASEGT. The CDR3 loop reads CASRILGGQTYEQYF. DNA for the CDR3: TGTGCCAGCAGGATACTAGGGGGACAGACCTACGAGCAGTACTTC.

The rearrangement uses TRBV5-5 and TRBJ1-1; D perhaps matches TRBD1 (6 bases). Deletions cut 5 bases from V and 6 bases from J, with 17 bases between. The CDR3 loop spans 14 amino acids. In germline, CDR1 is SGHKS, CDR2 YYEKEE (reference sequence). CDR3 in amino acids: CASRQGQRQSEAFF. The CDR3 DNA reads as TGTGCCAGCAGGCAGGGACAACGCCAGTCTGAAGCTTTCTTT.

V usage is TRBV19 and J usage is TRBJ2-2; 8 positions agree with TRBD1. CDR1 LNHDA and CDR2 SQIVND come from the germline V gene (reference sequence). This CDR3 region has 11 residues. The CDR3 region is CGTGMSGELFF. The CDR3 region has the DNA TGTGGGACAGGGATGTCCGGGGAGCTGTTTTTT.

This clonotype was detected a few times. This sequence may be a read error, since a much larger clone differs from it by one base. CDR3 sequence: CASSLVGASITGAFF. The CDR3 nucleotides read TGTGCCAGCAGCTTAGTGGGGGCGAGTATCACTGGAGCTTTCTTT. This chain joins TRBV11-2 and TRBJ1-1; TRBD1 might be the D (6 bases). Germline values: CDR1 SGHAT, CDR2 FQNNGV. The CDR3 spans 15 residues.

Details on this clonotype: This may be a read error: a much more frequent sequence differs by one nucleotide. The J gene is TRBJ2-5, the V gene TRBV6-1; 8 bases map to TRBD2. The CDR3 spans 15 residues. Germline CDR1 reads MNHNS; CDR2 reads SASEGT. CDR3 region: CASTLSGSNQGTQYF. The CDR3 DNA is TGTGCCAGCACATTAAGCGGGAGTAACCAAGGGACCCAGTACTTC.